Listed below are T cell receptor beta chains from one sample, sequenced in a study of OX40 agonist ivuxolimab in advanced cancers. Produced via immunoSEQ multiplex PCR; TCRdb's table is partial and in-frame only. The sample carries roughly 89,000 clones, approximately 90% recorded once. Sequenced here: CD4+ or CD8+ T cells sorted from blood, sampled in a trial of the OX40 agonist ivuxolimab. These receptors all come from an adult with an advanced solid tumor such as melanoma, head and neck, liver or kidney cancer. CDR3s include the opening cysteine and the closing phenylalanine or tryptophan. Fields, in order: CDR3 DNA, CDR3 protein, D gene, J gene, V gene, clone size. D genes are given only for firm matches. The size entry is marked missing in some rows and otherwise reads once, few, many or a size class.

CDR3nt: TGTGCCAGCAGTGAAGGCTCGACAGGGGGCGAGCAGTACTTC; CDR3aa: CASSEGSTGGEQYF; d_gene: TRBD1; j_gene: TRBJ2-7; v_gene: TRBV2; abundance: once
CDR3nt: TGTGCCAGCAGCTTCCCCTCGGGGGGTTCATCAACTAATGAAAAACTGTTTTTT; CDR3aa: CASSFPSGGSSTNEKLFF; d_gene: .; j_gene: TRBJ1-4; v_gene: TRBV7-9; abundance: .
CDR3nt: TGTGCCAGCATCCTAGCGGGAACTCTCGACGAGCAGTACTTC; CDR3aa: CASILAGTLDEQYF; d_gene: TRBD2; j_gene: TRBJ2-7; v_gene: TRBV7-2; abundance: .
CDR3nt: TGTGCCAGCAGCCAACCTGGGACAGGGAACGCCGAGCAGTACTTC; CDR3aa: CASSQPGTGNAEQYF; d_gene: TRBD1; j_gene: TRBJ2-7; v_gene: TRBV13; abundance: .
CDR3nt: TGTGCCTGGACCGGACTAGCGGGAGACTCCCTCCGTAGAGATACGCAGTATTTT; CDR3aa: CAWTGLAGDSLRRDTQYF; d_gene: TRBD2; j_gene: TRBJ2-3; v_gene: TRBV30; abundance: .
CDR3nt: TGCAGCGTTGAACGTGAGACTCTTAGCACAGATACGCAGTATTTT; CDR3aa: CSVERETLSTDTQYF; d_gene: .; j_gene: TRBJ2-3; v_gene: TRBV29-1; abundance: few
CDR3nt: TGTGCCAGCAGCCAAATCGCGCACGAGCAGTTCTTC; CDR3aa: CASSQIAHEQFF; d_gene: .; j_gene: TRBJ2-1; v_gene: TRBV13; abundance: .
CDR3nt: TGTGCCAGCAGTTACTTGGCGGGAAGGACCCGGGACGAGCAGTACTTC; CDR3aa: CASSYLAGRTRDEQYF; d_gene: .; j_gene: TRBJ2-7; v_gene: TRBV6-6; abundance: .
CDR3nt: TGTGCCAGCAGCTTAGGGGCGGAGCCAAGTGGCTACACCTTC; CDR3aa: CASSLGAEPSGYTF; d_gene: .; j_gene: TRBJ1-2; v_gene: TRBV7-9; abundance: few
CDR3nt: TGTGCCAGCAGTAAGCCCCCCGGGACAGGGTCATTGAAACTGTTTTTT; CDR3aa: CASSKPPGTGSLKLFF; d_gene: TRBD1; j_gene: TRBJ1-4; v_gene: TRBV6-6; abundance: .
CDR3nt: TGCGCCAGCAGCTCCGTGTCAGAAAGGGACGAGCAGTACTTC; CDR3aa: CASSSVSERDEQYF; d_gene: .; j_gene: TRBJ2-7; v_gene: TRBV5-1; abundance: .
CDR3nt: TGTGCCAGCAGTTACTCCCTAGCGGGAGGCACAGATACGCAGTATTTT; CDR3aa: CASSYSLAGGTDTQYF; d_gene: TRBD2; j_gene: TRBJ2-3; v_gene: TRBV6-5; abundance: .
CDR3nt: TGTGCCAGCAGCTTAGGAGAGGCGGAGACCCAGTACTTC; CDR3aa: CASSLGEAETQYF; d_gene: .; j_gene: TRBJ2-5; v_gene: TRBV7-2; abundance: .
CDR3nt: TGCGCCAGCAGCTTGTTGGGCGGCACCGGGGAGCTGTTTTTT; CDR3aa: CASSLLGGTGELFF; d_gene: .; j_gene: TRBJ2-2; v_gene: TRBV5-1; abundance: .
CDR3nt: TGTGCCAGCAGTCCATTCCGTTCTAGCGGGAGGATCCCCTACGAGCAGTACTTC; CDR3aa: CASSPFRSSGRIPYEQYF; d_gene: TRBD2; j_gene: TRBJ2-7; v_gene: TRBV28; abundance: .
CDR3nt: TGTGCCAGCAGCAAAAAAGCAGGGGAAGGACAGCCCCAGCATTTT; CDR3aa: CASSKKAGEGQPQHF; d_gene: .; j_gene: TRBJ1-5; v_gene: TRBV21-1; abundance: .
CDR3nt: TGCGCCAGCAGCCCCCTGGAGGGGGATGGTTACACTGAAGCTTTCTTT; CDR3aa: CASSPLEGDGYTEAFF; d_gene: .; j_gene: TRBJ1-1; v_gene: TRBV5-1; abundance: .
CDR3nt: TGTGCCAGCACCGTAGCGGGAGGAGGTAATGAGCAGTTCTTC; CDR3aa: CASTVAGGGNEQFF; d_gene: TRBD2; j_gene: TRBJ2-1; v_gene: TRBV6-5; abundance: once
CDR3nt: TGCGCCAGCAGCCCCAGGGATAGTAGCTACGAGCAGTACTTC; CDR3aa: CASSPRDSSYEQYF; d_gene: .; j_gene: TRBJ2-7; v_gene: TRBV4-1; abundance: .
CDR3nt: TGTGCCAGCAGTTACCTCGGGGATTATGCTAATGAAAAACTGTTTTTT; CDR3aa: CASSYLGDYANEKLFF; d_gene: .; j_gene: TRBJ1-4; v_gene: TRBV6-6; abundance: .
CDR3nt: TGTGCCACCAGCAGAGATCGCAGTGCTTCCGAGCAGTACTTC; CDR3aa: CATSRDRSASEQYF; d_gene: .; j_gene: TRBJ2-7; v_gene: TRBV15; abundance: .
CDR3nt: TGTGCCAGTACCCCTGGCTACAATGAGCAGTTCTTC; CDR3aa: CASTPGYNEQFF; d_gene: .; j_gene: TRBJ2-1; v_gene: TRBV19; abundance: .
CDR3nt: TGTGCCAGCAGCCAACCATTGATCTCCGGCGAGCAGTACTTC; CDR3aa: CASSQPLISGEQYF; d_gene: .; j_gene: TRBJ2-7; v_gene: TRBV27; abundance: .
CDR3nt: TGTGCCAGTAGTAACCCGGGACAGGGGTACCAAGAGACCCAGTACTTC; CDR3aa: CASSNPGQGYQETQYF; d_gene: TRBD1; j_gene: TRBJ2-5; v_gene: TRBV19; abundance: .
CDR3nt: TGTGCCACCAGCAGAGTACTAGGGGGGGTCTACGAGCAGTACTTC; CDR3aa: CATSRVLGGVYEQYF; d_gene: .; j_gene: TRBJ2-7; v_gene: TRBV15; abundance: .
CDR3nt: TGTGCCTGGAGCGGAAAAAGCTCCTACGAGCAGTACTTC; CDR3aa: CAWSGKSSYEQYF; d_gene: .; j_gene: TRBJ2-7; v_gene: TRBV30; abundance: .
CDR3nt: TGTGCCAGCAGTTTAACGGGAGTGGGCTACGAGCAGTACTTC; CDR3aa: CASSLTGVGYEQYF; d_gene: .; j_gene: TRBJ2-7; v_gene: TRBV28; abundance: .
CDR3nt: TGTGCCAGTAGTACCGGACTAGCGGGAACAGATACGCAGTATTTT; CDR3aa: CASSTGLAGTDTQYF; d_gene: TRBD2; j_gene: TRBJ2-3; v_gene: TRBV19; abundance: .
CDR3nt: TGTGCCAGCAGCTTGGATCCGGGGGTACCCTACGAGCAGTACTTC; CDR3aa: CASSLDPGVPYEQYF; d_gene: .; j_gene: TRBJ2-7; v_gene: TRBV5-8; abundance: .
CDR3nt: TGTGCCTGGAAGGATTACTATGGCTACACCTTC; CDR3aa: CAWKDYYGYTF; d_gene: .; j_gene: TRBJ1-2; v_gene: TRBV30; abundance: .
CDR3nt: TGCGCCGGCAGCCAAGTTGCGGGGCTGAGCACAGATACGCAGTATTTT; CDR3aa: CAGSQVAGLSTDTQYF; d_gene: .; j_gene: TRBJ2-3; v_gene: TRBV4-3; abundance: .
CDR3nt: TGTGCCAGCAGCTTGGTGGGGACTAGCGGGAGGCCAGATACGCAGTATTTT; CDR3aa: CASSLVGTSGRPDTQYF; d_gene: TRBD2; j_gene: TRBJ2-3; v_gene: TRBV5-8; abundance: .
CDR3nt: TGTGCCAGTAGTATTCCTTTCAACTATGGCTACACCTTC; CDR3aa: CASSIPFNYGYTF; d_gene: .; j_gene: TRBJ1-2; v_gene: TRBV19; abundance: .
CDR3nt: TGTGCCTCAAGTCGGGAGGGCACCGGGGAGCTGTTTTTT; CDR3aa: CASSREGTGELFF; d_gene: TRBD2; j_gene: TRBJ2-2; v_gene: TRBV19; abundance: few
CDR3nt: TGTGCCAGCAGGAACGACTTCCCGTTGTACTTC; CDR3aa: CASRNDFPLYF; d_gene: .; j_gene: TRBJ2-7; v_gene: TRBV27; abundance: .
CDR3nt: TGCGCCAGCAGCCAAGCGTACGAAAAACTGTTTTTT; CDR3aa: CASSQAYEKLFF; d_gene: .; j_gene: TRBJ1-4; v_gene: TRBV4-1; abundance: .
CDR3nt: TGTGCCAGCAGTCCATCTATTGACAGTTCACGCTATGGCTACACCTTC; CDR3aa: CASSPSIDSSRYGYTF; d_gene: .; j_gene: TRBJ1-2; v_gene: TRBV6-4; abundance: .
CDR3nt: TGTGCCAGCAGCTCACCGAACAGACAAGAGACCCAGTACTTC; CDR3aa: CASSSPNRQETQYF; d_gene: .; j_gene: TRBJ2-5; v_gene: TRBV13; abundance: .
CDR3nt: TGCAGCGCTGGGGGGTCCGGACAGCCCCAGCATTTT; CDR3aa: CSAGGSGQPQHF; d_gene: .; j_gene: TRBJ1-5; v_gene: TRBV29-1; abundance: .
CDR3nt: TGTGCCAGTAGTATGCGGGGGGACCCGTACAATGAGCAGTTCTTC; CDR3aa: CASSMRGDPYNEQFF; d_gene: TRBD2; j_gene: TRBJ2-1; v_gene: TRBV19; abundance: .
CDR3nt: TGCGCCAGCAGTGAGTCGAGTTCGCCGGGCTCTGAAGCTTTCTTT; CDR3aa: CASSESSSPGSEAFF; d_gene: .; j_gene: TRBJ1-1; v_gene: TRBV10-2; abundance: .
CDR3nt: TGTGCCAGCAGTTACCTGGGGTCGTCCTACAATGAGCAGTTCTTC; CDR3aa: CASSYLGSSYNEQFF; d_gene: .; j_gene: TRBJ2-1; v_gene: TRBV6-6; abundance: .